This T cell receptor (beta chain) was sequenced in a study of CD8 T cells in ankylosing spondylitis. CDR1 is SGHRS, CDR2 YFSETQ, per germline. With 4 bases removed from V and 6 bases from J, the gap between germline ends came to 11 bases. The CDR3 sequence is 12 residues long. TCRdb passed the 5' RACE reads through MiXCR, listing each CDR3 protein once. The sample lists some 240,000 distinct CDR3 sequences, 6% to 8.5% seen once, with 13% to 15% in the top ten. General study findings and limits: A motif of 8 or 9 highly homologous TCR beta variants was seen as apparently characteristic of ankylosing spondylitis blood.

This clonotype was picked up many times. Its matching antigen is unknown. The rearrangement joins TRBV5-1 to TRBJ2-7, with D possibly matching TRBD1 (6 bases). The clonotype comes from a male donor with ankylosing spondylitis. What was sequenced was blood, either unsorted or a sorted T cell fraction (not recorded which). The CDR3 coding sequence is TGCGCCAGCAGCCCACAGGGTGCCGAGCAGTACTTC. Residues: CASSPQGAEQYF.